Presented here are 5 T cell receptor beta chains from one specimen sequenced in a study of CD8 T cells in Susac syndrome. Random hexamers were used to reverse transcribe the RNA input (about 0.5 to 1 ug). TCRdb analysed the immunoSEQ multiplex PCR reads with MiXCR anew, one entry per CDR3 protein. The data show about 300,000 distinct CDR3 sequences, about 88% seen once. Sequenced material: CD8+ T cells from PBMCs. The receptor set was obtained from a human donor with multiple sclerosis.

The chain employs TRBV9 and TRBJ2-1; 14 nucleotides line up with TRBD2. The CDR3 is 16 residues long. The germline gives CDR1 SGDLS, CDR2 YYNGEE. The V and J ends lost 0 bases and 10 bases, in that order; junction bases with no gene match: 6. The CDR3 loop is CASSVAGTSGREEQFF. In DNA form, the CDR3 reads TGTGCCAGCAGCGTAGCTGGGACTAGCGGGAGAGAGGAGCAGTTCTTC.

V is TRBV7-8 and J is TRBJ2-3, with D maybe TRBD1 (6 bases). Germline CDR1 SGHVS, CDR2 FQNEAQ. The length of the CDR3 is 15 residues. V was pared by 3 bases and J by 2 bases, with 12 bases between. In DNA, the CDR3 is TGTGCCAGCAGCTTCCAGGACAGATACACAGATACGCAGTATTTT. This gives the protein CASSFQDRYTDTQYF.

J is TRBJ2-2 and V is TRBV11-1; 9 bases are a match to TRBD1. After removal of 4 bases from V and 1 base from J, the junction contained 16 bases not matched to a gene. CDR3 length equals 20 residues. The germline V gene encodes CDR1 SGHAT and CDR2 FQDESV (reference sequence). The CDR3 sequence is CASSSPLKPPGQGNTGELFF. The CDR3 DNA reads TGTGCCAGCAGCTCGCCCTTAAAACCCCCGGGACAGGGGAACACCGGGGAGCTGTTTTTT.

The V gene is TRBV24-1, the J gene TRBJ2-1; D is unclear. The CDR3 consists of 12 residues. V was clipped by 4 bases and J by 5 bases, with 5 bases between them. Germline CDR1 is KGHDR and CDR2 is SFDVKD. The CDR3 nucleotides read TGTGCCACCAGTGACTCGAACAATGAGCAGTTCTTC. Encoded protein: CATSDSNNEQFF.

The table lists this clonotype with a few counts. The rearrangement links TRBV6-5 to TRBJ1-2, with D perhaps matching TRBD1 (6 bases). Trimming took off 2 bases at V and 4 bases at J, with 17 bases between the two ends. CDR3 size: 16 residues. Germline V CDR1 and CDR2: MNHEY, SVGAGI. CDR3 sequence reads: CASSYPTGLYRYGYTF. The CDR3 nucleotides read TGTGCCAGCAGTTACCCGACAGGCCTTTATCGCTATGGCTACACCTTC.